The sample holds one count of the clone carrying this TCR beta chain. CD8+ and CD4+ T cells were negatively isolated; TEMRA cells were FACS-enriched. The data derive from a study of CD8 T cells in Susac syndrome. Study-wide background: The Susac syndrome patients that were sequenced included six with active disease and under ten in remission. Patients with Susac syndrome had blood drawn and were at that point therapy-naive, on corticosteroids, or on intravenous immunoglobulin alone.

With random hexamers, roughly 0.45 to 1 ug RNA was reverse transcribed. TCR beta CDR3 was amplified by immunoSEQ multiplex PCR. This amplification extended across 54 Vbeta and 13 Jbeta segments. TCRdb recomputed calls from the immunoSEQ multiplex PCR reads with MiXCR, one row per CDR3 protein. The sample has around 170,000 distinct CDR3 sequences; roughly 94% are singletons. The TCR originated in a human donor with Susac syndrome. The specimen sequenced was CD8+ T cells from PBMCs.

CDR3 nucleotide sequence: TGTGCCACCAGCAGGCAGGGAGTGGTAGACACCGGGGAGCTGTTTTTT. As protein: CATSRQGVVDTGELFF. This chain joins TRBV15 and TRBJ2-2, with D perhaps being TRBD1 or TRBD2 (5 bases each). The CDR3 extends over 16 amino acids. The germline gives CDR1 LNHNV, CDR2 YYDKDF (reference sequence). Trimming removed 3 bases at V and 3 bases at J, with 14 bases between.